This T cell receptor beta chain was documented in a study of T cell responses to AZD1222 COVID-19 vaccine. Study-level background: Second doses at about 4 or about 12 weeks were pooled. Overall study results and limits: At study baseline, merely more than 5 AZD1222 recipients were seropositive. There were vaccine-associated CD4 TCRs across spike, dominant at 160-218 and 743-854.

Assay used: immunoSEQ multiplex PCR; TCRdb lists only in-frame clones, some missing. The sample has roughly 130,000 clones, 88% seen once. Per germline, CDR1 SGHRS and CDR2 YFSETQ. V lost 1 base to trimming and J lost 3 bases, with 13 bases between them. CDR3 length: 15 residues. Comments on this clone: Its antigen remains unidentified.

This receptor was obtained from an adult in good health. The chain links TRBV5-1 to TRBJ2-5; tentative D call: TRBD2 (6 bases). The sample here was peripheral blood, taken on day 0 of AZD1222 vaccination. The CDR3, as DNA: TGCGCCAGCAGCTTGAACGGCTTAGCGGAAGAGACCCAGTACTTC. Amino acids: CASSLNGLAEETQYF.